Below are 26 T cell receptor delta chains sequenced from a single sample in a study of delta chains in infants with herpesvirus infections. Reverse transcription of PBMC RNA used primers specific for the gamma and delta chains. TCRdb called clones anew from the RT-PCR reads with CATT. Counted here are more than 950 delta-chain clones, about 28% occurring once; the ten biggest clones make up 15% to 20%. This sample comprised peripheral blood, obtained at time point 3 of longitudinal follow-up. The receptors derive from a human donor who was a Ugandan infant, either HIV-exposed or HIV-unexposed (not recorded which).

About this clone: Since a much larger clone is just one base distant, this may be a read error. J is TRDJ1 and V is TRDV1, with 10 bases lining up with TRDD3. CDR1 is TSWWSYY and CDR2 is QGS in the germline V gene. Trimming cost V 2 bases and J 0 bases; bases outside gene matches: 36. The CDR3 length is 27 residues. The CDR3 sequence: CALGEKAVLPYWGIEAFIKTYTDKLIF. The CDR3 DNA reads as TGTGCTCTTGGGGAAAAGGCCGTCCTGCCGTACTGGGGGATTGAAGCCTTCATAAAAACATACACCGATAAACTCATCTTT.

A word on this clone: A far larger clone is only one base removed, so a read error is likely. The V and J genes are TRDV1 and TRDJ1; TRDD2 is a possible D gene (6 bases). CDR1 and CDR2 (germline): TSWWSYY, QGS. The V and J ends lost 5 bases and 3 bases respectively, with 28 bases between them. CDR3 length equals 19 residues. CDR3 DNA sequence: TGTGCTCTTGGGTCCGCCTCCGGGCCGGCCCTTCCAGTCGCCGATAAACTCATCTTT. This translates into CALGSASGPALPVADKLIF.

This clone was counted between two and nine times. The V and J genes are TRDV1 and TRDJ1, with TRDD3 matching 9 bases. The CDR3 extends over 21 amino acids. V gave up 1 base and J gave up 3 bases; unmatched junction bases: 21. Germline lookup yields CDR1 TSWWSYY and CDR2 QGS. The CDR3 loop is CALGERHLIWGIALGADKLIF. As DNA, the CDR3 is TGTGCTCTTGGGGAACGTCACTTAATCTGGGGGATTGCTCTGGGGGCCGATAAACTCATCTTT.

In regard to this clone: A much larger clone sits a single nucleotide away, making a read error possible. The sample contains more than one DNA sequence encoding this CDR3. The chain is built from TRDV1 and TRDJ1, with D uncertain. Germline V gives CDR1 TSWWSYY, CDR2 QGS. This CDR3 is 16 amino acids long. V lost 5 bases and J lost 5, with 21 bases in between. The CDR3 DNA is TGTGCTCTTGGGAATCGAATCCCCTGGACCACTGATAAACTCATCTTT. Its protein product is CALGNRIPWTTDKLIF.

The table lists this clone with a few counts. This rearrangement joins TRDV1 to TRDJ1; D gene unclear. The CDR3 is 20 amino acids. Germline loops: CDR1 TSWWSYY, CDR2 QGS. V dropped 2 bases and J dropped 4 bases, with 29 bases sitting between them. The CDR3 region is CALGEVNLFYYALSLDKLIF. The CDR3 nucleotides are TGTGCTCTTGGGGAAGTTAATTTATTTTACTATGCCCTGTCACTCGATAAACTCATCTTT.

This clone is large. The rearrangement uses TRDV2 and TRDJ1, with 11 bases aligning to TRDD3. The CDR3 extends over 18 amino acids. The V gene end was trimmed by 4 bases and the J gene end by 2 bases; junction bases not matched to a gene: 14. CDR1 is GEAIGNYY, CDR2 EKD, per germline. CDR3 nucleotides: TGTGCCTGTGAAAGGCTCGGCGTTACTGGGGGATATACCGATAAACTCATCTTT. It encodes CACERLGVTGGYTDKLIF.

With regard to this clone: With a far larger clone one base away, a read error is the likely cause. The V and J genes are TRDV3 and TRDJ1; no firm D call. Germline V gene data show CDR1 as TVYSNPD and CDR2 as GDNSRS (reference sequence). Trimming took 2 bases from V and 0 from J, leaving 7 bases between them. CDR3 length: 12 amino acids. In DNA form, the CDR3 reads TGTGCCTTTTTTGTGGACACCGATAAACTCATCTTT. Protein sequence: CAFFVDTDKLIF.

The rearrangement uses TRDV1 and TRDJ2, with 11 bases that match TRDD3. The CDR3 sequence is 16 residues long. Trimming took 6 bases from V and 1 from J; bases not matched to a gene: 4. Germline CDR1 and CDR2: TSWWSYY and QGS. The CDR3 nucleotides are TGTGCTCTTGGCTCTACTGGGGGATATTTGACAGCACAACTCTTCTTT. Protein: CALGSTGGYLTAQLFF.

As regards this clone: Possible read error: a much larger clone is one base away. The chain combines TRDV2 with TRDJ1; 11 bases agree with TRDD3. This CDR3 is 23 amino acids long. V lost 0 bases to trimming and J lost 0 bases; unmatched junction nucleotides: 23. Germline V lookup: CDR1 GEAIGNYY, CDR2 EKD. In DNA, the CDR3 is TGTGCCTGTGACACCGGCCCAAAGTACGGACTGGGGGATATGACATACTACACCGATAAACTCATCTTT. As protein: CACDTGPKYGLGDMTYYTDKLIF.

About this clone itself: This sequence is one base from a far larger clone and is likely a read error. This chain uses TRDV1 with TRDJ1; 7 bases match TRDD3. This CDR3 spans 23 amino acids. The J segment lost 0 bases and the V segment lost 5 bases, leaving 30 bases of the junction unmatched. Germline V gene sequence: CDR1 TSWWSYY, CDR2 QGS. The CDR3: CALGKPALAFAYWGSDYTDKLIF. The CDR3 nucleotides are TGTGCTCTTGGGAAACCCGCCCTGGCCTTCGCCTACTGGGGATCCGATTACACCGATAAACTCATCTTT.

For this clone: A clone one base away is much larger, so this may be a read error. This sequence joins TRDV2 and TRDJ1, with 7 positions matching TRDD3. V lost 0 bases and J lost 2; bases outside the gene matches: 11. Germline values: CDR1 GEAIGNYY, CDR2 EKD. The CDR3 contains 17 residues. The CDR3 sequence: CACDTVHGGFFTDKLIF. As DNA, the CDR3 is TGTGCCTGTGACACCGTACACGGGGGATTCTTTACCGATAAACTCATCTTT.

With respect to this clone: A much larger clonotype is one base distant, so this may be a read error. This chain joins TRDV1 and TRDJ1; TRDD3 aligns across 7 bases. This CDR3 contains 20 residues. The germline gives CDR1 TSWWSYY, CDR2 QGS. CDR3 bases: TGTGCTCATGGGGAAGGGGGCCAGTTATTTCTACTGGGGACAGATGTCCAACTCATCTTT. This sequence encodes CAHGEGGQLFLLGTDVQLIF.

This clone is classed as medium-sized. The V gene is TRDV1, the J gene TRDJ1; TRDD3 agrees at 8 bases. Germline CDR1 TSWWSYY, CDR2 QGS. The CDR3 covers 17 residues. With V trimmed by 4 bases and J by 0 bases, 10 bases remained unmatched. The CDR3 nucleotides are TGTGCTCTTGGGGGTGAGTACTGGGGGCCGTACACCGATAAACTCATCTTT. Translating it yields CALGGEYWGPYTDKLIF.

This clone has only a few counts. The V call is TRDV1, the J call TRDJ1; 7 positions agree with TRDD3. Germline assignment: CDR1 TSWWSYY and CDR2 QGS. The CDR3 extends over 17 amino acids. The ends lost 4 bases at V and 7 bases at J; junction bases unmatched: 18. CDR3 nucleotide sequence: TGTGCTCTTGGGGTTCGTCCCCGTGGTGGGGGACGTCGTAAACTCATCTTT. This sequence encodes CALGVRPRGGGRRKLIF.

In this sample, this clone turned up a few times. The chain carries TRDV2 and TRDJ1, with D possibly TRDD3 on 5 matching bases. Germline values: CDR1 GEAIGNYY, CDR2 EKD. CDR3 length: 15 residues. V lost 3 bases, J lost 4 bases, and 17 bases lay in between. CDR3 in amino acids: CACDAGGCARDKLIF. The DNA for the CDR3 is TGTGCCTGTGACGCCGGGGGCTGTGCCCGCGATAAACTCATCTTT.

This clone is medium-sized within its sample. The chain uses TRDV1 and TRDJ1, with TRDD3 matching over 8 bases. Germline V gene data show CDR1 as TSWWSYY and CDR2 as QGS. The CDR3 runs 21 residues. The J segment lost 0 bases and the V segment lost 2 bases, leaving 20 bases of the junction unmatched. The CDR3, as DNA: TGTGCTCTTGGGGAAGACCTCCGGATACTCTGGGGGAGGCCGTACACCGATAAACTCATCTTT. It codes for CALGEDLRILWGRPYTDKLIF.

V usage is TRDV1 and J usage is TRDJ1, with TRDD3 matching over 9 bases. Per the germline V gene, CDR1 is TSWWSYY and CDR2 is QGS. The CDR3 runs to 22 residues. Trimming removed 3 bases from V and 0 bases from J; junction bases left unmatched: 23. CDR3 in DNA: TGTGCTCTTGGGGACATTTCCCAGGGGGGTACTGGGGGACCCCGGTACACCGATAAACTCATCTTT. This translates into CALGDISQGGTGGPRYTDKLIF.

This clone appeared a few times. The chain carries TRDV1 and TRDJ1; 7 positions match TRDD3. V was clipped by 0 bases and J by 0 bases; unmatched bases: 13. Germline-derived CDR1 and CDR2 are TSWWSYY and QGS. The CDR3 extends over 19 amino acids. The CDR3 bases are TGTGCTCTTGGGGAACTAGCCCTAGGCTGGGGGCCGTACACCGATAAACTCATCTTT. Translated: CALGELALGWGPYTDKLIF.

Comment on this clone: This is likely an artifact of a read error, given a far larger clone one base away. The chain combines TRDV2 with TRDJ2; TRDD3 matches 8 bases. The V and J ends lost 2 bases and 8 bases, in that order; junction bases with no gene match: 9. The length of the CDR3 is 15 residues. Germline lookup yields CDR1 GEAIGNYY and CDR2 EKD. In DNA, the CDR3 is TGTGCCTGTGACAGGTTGAGGGATACGAGCGCACAACTCTTCTTT. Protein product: CACDRLRDTSAQLFF.

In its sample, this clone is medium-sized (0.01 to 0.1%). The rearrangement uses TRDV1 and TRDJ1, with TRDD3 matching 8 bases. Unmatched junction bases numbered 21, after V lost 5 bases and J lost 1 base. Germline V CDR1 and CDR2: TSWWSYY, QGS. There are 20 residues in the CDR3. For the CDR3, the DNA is TGTGCTCTTGGGTCCTTCTCCTACACTGGGGGGCCTGGAAGCACCGATAAACTCATCTTT. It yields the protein CALGSFSYTGGPGSTDKLIF.

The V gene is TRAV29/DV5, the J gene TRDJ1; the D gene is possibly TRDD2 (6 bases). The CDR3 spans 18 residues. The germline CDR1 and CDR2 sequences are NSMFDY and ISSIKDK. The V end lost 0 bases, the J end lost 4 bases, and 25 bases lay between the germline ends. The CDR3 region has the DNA TGTGCAGCAAGCGCGATAAGGTCTTCCTCTAACGGAAACGATAAACTCATCTTT. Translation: CAASAIRSSSNGNDKLIF.

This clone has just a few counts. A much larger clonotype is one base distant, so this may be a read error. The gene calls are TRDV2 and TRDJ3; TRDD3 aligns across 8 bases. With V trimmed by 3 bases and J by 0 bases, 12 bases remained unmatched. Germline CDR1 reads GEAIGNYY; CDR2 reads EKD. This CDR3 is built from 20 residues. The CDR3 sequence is CACDVLGGTPDSWDTRQMFF. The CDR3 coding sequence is TGTGCCTGTGACGTACTGGGGGGCACCCCTGACTCCTGGGACACCCGACAGATGTTTTTC.

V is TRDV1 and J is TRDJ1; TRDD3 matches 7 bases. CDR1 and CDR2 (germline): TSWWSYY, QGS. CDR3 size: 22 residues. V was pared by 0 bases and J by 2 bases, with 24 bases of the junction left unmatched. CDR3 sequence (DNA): TGTGCTCTTGGGGAACTAACCCCTCCAAGGGGGGATGCTACAAGAGAGACCGATAAACTCATCTTT. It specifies CALGELTPPRGDATRETDKLIF.

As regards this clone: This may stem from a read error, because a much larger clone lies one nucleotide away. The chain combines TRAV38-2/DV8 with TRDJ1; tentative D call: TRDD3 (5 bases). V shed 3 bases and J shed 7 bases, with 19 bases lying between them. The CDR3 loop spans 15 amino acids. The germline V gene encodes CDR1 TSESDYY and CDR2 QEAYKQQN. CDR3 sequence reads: CAYRNGLDDGAKLIF. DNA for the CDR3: TGTGCTTATAGGAATGGGCTAGACGATGGGGCTAAACTCATCTTT.

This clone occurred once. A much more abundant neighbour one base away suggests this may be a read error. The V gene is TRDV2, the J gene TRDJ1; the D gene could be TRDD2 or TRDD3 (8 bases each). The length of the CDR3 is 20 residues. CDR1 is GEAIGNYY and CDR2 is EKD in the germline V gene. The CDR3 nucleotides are TGTGCCTGTGACTCCCTTCCTAGGCTGGGGGACAACCTGTACACCGAAAAACTCATCTTT. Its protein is CACDSLPRLGDNLYTEKLIF.

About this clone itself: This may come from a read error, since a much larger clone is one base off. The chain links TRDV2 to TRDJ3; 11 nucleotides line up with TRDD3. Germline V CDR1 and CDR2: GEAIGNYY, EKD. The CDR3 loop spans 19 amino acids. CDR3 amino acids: CACDTVLGDSSWDARQMFF. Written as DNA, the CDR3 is TGTGCCTGTGACACCGTACTGGGGGATAGCTCCTGGGACGCCCGACAGATGTTTTTC.